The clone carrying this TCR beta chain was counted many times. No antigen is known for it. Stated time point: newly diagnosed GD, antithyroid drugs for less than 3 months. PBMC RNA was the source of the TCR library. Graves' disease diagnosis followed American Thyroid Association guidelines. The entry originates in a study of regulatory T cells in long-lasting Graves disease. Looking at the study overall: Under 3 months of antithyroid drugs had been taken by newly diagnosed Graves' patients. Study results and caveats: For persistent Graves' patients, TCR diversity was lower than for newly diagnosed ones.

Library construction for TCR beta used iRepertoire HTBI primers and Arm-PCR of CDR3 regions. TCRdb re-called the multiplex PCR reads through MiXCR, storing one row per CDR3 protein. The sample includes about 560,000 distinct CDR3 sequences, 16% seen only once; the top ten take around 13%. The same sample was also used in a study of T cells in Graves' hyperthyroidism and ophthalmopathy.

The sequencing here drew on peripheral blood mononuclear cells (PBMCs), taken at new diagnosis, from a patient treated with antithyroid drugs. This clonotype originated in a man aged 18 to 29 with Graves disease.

The CDR3 sequence is CASSPGPGDQPQHF. Here the CDR3 DNA reads TGTGCCAGCAGCCCGGGCCCGGGGGATCAGCCCCAGCATTTT. The rearrangement links TRBV28 to TRBJ1-5, with a tentative D call TRBD1 (5 bases). With 6 bases removed from V and 5 bases from J, the gap between germline ends came to 14 bases. Germline assignment: CDR1 MDHEN and CDR2 SYDVKM. This CDR3 contains 14 residues.